The 20 T cell receptor beta chains reported below all come from one sample, sequenced in a study of T cell repertoires in aging, cancer and after chemotherapy. A mixed TRB-A/B primer pool amplified rearranged TRB by multiplex touch-down PCR. TCRdb reprocessed the multiplex PCR reads via MiXCR and lists one record per CDR3 protein. The top ten hold 3.5% to 4.5% of the sample, which has thousands of distinct CDR3 sequences, 20% to 25% seen once. Peripheral blood genomic DNA, not sorted cells or RNA, was the template. Sequences were obtained from blood. The receptor set was obtained from a human donor in good health. The donor label of this sample is uncertain.

V gene TRBV9 combines with J gene TRBJ1-1; tentatively, D is TRBD1 (5 bases). Trimming shortened V by 4 bases and J by 8 bases, and 15 bases separated the two germline ends. Germline values: CDR1 SGDLS, CDR2 YYNGEE. The CDR3 is 13 residues long. CDR3 in amino acids: CASSPNSRDEAFF. The CDR3 DNA reads as TGTGCCAGCAGCCCAAATTCCCGGGACGAAGCTTTCTTT.

By its share, this clonotype is medium-sized. The chain joins TRBV30 to TRBJ2-7; 9 nucleotides line up with TRBD1. The trim removed 7 bases at V and 3 bases at J, leaving 1 base unmatched. From germline, CDR1 is GTSNPN and CDR2 SVGIG (reference sequence). The CDR3 covers 11 residues. The CDR3 coding sequence is TGTGCCTTGGACAGGGGCTACGAGCAGTACTTC. Translating it yields CALDRGYEQYF.

By sample fraction, this clonotype is medium-sized. CDR3 coding DNA: TGTGCCAGCAGTTTTCAGGGGTCCACAGATACGCAGTATTTT. Translation: CASSFQGSTDTQYF. V and J are TRBV12-3 or TRBV12-4 and TRBJ2-3, with D perhaps matching TRBD1 (6 bases). V was shortened by 3 bases and J by 2 bases, with 9 bases between the two germline ends. CDR3 length: 14 residues.

CDR3 residues: CASSVTTVYGYTF. CDR3 bases: TGTGCCAGCAGTGTAACGACGGTCTATGGCTACACCTTC. J is TRBJ1-2 and V is TRBV28, with D uncertain. Between the trimmed V and J ends, which lost 5 bases and 4 bases, there was a span of 11 bases. The CDR3 totals 13 residues. Germline V gives CDR1 MDHEN, CDR2 SYDVKM.

By proportion, this clonotype is medium-sized (0.01 to 0.1%). The J gene is TRBJ2-5, the V gene TRBV27; 7 nucleotides align to TRBD2. The ends lost 1 base at V and 1 base at J; junction bases unmatched: 6. CDR3 length: 16 amino acids. Germline CDR1 and CDR2: MNHEY and SMNVEV (reference sequence). CDR3 loop: CASSLWGGGVQETQYF. The DNA for the CDR3 is TGTGCCAGCAGTTTATGGGGCGGGGGAGTCCAAGAGACCCAGTACTTC.

CDR3 in DNA: TGTGCCACCAGTGATCCCGCCCGGACAGGCAATTACGAGCAGTACTTC. Residues: CATSDPARTGNYEQYF. The chain employs TRBV24-1 and TRBJ2-7; 7 nucleotides line up with TRBD1. In germline, CDR1 is KGHDR, CDR2 SFDVKD. V shed 3 bases, J shed 4 bases, and the junction held 11 bases outside the gene matches. There are 16 residues in the CDR3.

In regard to this clonotype: Being one base from a much bigger clone, this may be a read error. This rearrangement joins TRBV6-5 to TRBJ1-3, with a possible D match to TRBD1 (6 bases). CDR1 MNHEY and CDR2 SVGAGI come from the germline V gene. Trimming removed 9 bases from V and 4 bases from J, with 16 bases in between. The CDR3 extends over 14 amino acids. The CDR3 loop reads CARRGRTVGNTIYF. Written as DNA, the CDR3 is TGTGCCAGGAGGGGACGGACAGTGGGAAACACCATATATTTT.

This clonotype was seen more than once but under ten times. The J gene is TRBJ1-2, the V gene TRBV20-1; a weak D match, TRBD1 (5 bases). Deletions cut 4 bases from V and 2 bases from J, with 11 bases between. The CDR3 consists of 13 residues. Germline V lookup: CDR1 DFQATT, CDR2 SNEGSKA (reference sequence). Written as DNA, the CDR3 is TGCAGTGCTACGGACAAGGCCAACTATGGCTACACCTTC. Protein sequence: CSATDKANYGYTF.

This clonotype is labeled medium-sized (0.01 to 0.1%). V is TRBV19 and J is TRBJ2-5; 7 nucleotides agree with TRBD2. This CDR3 region has 14 residues. V dropped 3 bases and J dropped 2; count of bases not matched to a gene: 3. Germline V gene data show CDR1 as LNHDA and CDR2 as SQIVND (reference sequence). This chain's CDR3 is CASSISGGQETQYF. The DNA of the CDR3 is TGTGCCAGTAGTATCTCCGGGGGGCAAGAGACCCAGTACTTC.

Comments on this clonotype: This clone may be a read error of a much larger clone one base away. The chain joins TRBV19 to TRBJ2-5, with TRBD1 as a possible D gene (5 bases). The CDR3 has 13 amino acids. Germline CDR1 reads LNHDA; CDR2 reads SQIVND (reference sequence). CDR3 DNA sequence: TGTGCCTGTAGTATTCAAAGGGGAGAGACCCAGTACTTC. The encoded protein is CACSIQRGETQYF. Filled out from reference TRBV19 and TRBJ2-5, the complete variable domain reads DGGITQSPKYLFRKEGQNVTLSCEQNLNHDAMYWYRQDPGQGLRLIYYSQIVNDFQKGDIAEGYSVSREKKESFPLTVTSAQKNPTAFYLCACSIQRGETQYFGPGTRLLVL.

This clonotype counts as medium-sized. One end of the junction does not line up with germline, which may come from a read error. The rearrangement uses TRBV6-6 and TRBJ2-5, with 8 bases that match TRBD1. Germline lookup yields CDR1 MNHNY and CDR2 SVGAGI (reference sequence). The CDR3 totals 11 residues. Here the CDR3 DNA reads TGTGCCAGCAGTCAGTCCGGGACAGGCTATTTC. This translates into CASSQSGTGYF.

By share of the sample, this clonotype is medium-sized. The CDR3 protein is CASSLSFGTGWRGYTF. In DNA form, the CDR3 reads TGTGCCAGCAGTTTATCATTCGGGACAGGGTGGCGTGGCTACACCTTC. The chain has TRBV27 and TRBJ1-2; 9 nucleotides align to TRBD1. This CDR3 spans 16 amino acids. CDR1 and CDR2 from the germline V gene are MNHEY and SMNVEV (reference sequence). Trimming at V came to 0 bases and at J to 7 bases, leaving 9 bases not matched to a gene.

By proportion, this clonotype is medium-sized. This chain joins TRBV12-3 or TRBV12-4 and TRBJ2-7, with D possibly matching TRBD2 (7 bases). CDR3 length: 15 residues. V was cut by 3 bases and J by 4 bases, with 16 bases left in between. CDR3 bases: TGTGCCAGCAGTTTGGGGGGGAGGGGGTTGTACGAGCAGTACTTC. Translation: CASSLGGRGLYEQYF.

Sample share makes this clonotype medium-sized. The gene calls are TRBV27 and TRBJ1-2, with 10 bases aligning to TRBD1. V shed 10 bases, J shed 5 bases, and the junction held 10 bases outside the gene matches. CDR3 length: 14 amino acids. Germline V gene lookup returns CDR1 MNHEY and CDR2 SMNVEV (reference sequence). This chain's CDR3 is CATSRVGQGYGYTF. Written as DNA, the CDR3 is TGTGCCACCTCAAGGGTGGGACAGGGGTATGGCTACACCTTC.

This clonotype is medium-sized by share. The chain links TRBV4-3 to TRBJ2-3; 15 nucleotides align to TRBD2. With 2 bases clipped from V and 5 bases from J, the junction kept 2 bases outside the gene matches. The germline gives CDR1 LGHNA, CDR2 YSLEER. CDR3 length equals 16 residues. The CDR3 DNA is TGCGCCAGCAGCCAACGGACTAGCGGGAGGGTAGATACGCAGTATTTT. It specifies CASSQRTSGRVDTQYF.

The chain carries TRBV9 and TRBJ2-3, with 13 bases identical to TRBD2. Unmatched junction bases numbered 13, after V lost 3 bases and J lost 6 bases. CDR3 length: 18 amino acids. CDR1 is SGDLS and CDR2 is YYNGEE in the germline V gene. The CDR3 DNA reads TGTGCCAGCAGCGAGACTAGCGGGGGGCCAAAACTGGTGGATACGCAGTATTTT. Its translation: CASSETSGGPKLVDTQYF.

The V gene is TRBV25-1, the J gene TRBJ1-6; D is undetermined. V was cut by 7 bases and J by 0 bases, with 7 bases left in between. CDR3 length: 14 residues. Germline V gene sequence: CDR1 MGHDK, CDR2 SYGVNS. CDR3 sequence (DNA): TGTGCCAGCAACCTCTACTCCTATAATTCACCCCTCCACTTT. Translating gives CASNLYSYNSPLHF. Full variable domain (missing parts from reference TRBV25-1 and TRBJ1-6): EADIYQTPRYLVIGTGKKITLECSQTMGHDKMYWYQQDPGMELHLIHYSYGVNSTEKGDLSSESTVSRIRTEHFPLTLESARPSHTSQYLCASNLYSYNSPLHFGNGTRLTVT.

This chain links TRBV19 with TRBJ1-2, with D unclear. The V gene's germline CDR1 is LNHDA and CDR2 SQIVND (reference sequence). This CDR3 has 13 amino acids. With 7 bases removed from V and 4 bases from J, the gap between germline ends came to 13 bases. The CDR3 loop reads CASNDGQLYGYTF. In DNA, the CDR3 is TGTGCCAGTAACGATGGGCAGCTCTATGGCTACACCTTC.

This clonotype was detected a few times. This chain uses TRBV5-1 with TRBJ2-3; 7 bases are a match to TRBD2. CDR1 and CDR2 (germline): SGHRS, YFSETQ. Losses at the gene ends were 1 base for V and 3 bases for J; bases not matched to a gene: 2. This CDR3 spans 14 amino acids. The CDR3 sequence: CASSLSGGTDTQYF. CDR3 bases: TGCGCCAGCAGCTTGTCCGGGGGGACAGATACGCAGTATTTT.

The chain employs TRBV5-1 and TRBJ1-3; D not resolved. The germline V gene encodes CDR1 SGHRS and CDR2 YFSETQ. V gave up 1 base and J gave up 2 bases, with 7 bases separating them. This CDR3 region has 14 residues. For the CDR3, the DNA is TGCGCCAGCAGCTTGTCCCGCCCTGGAAACACCATATATTTT. Translating it yields CASSLSRPGNTIYF. The whole variable domain, remainder taken from reference TRBV5-1 and TRBJ1-3, is KAGVTQTPRYLIKTRGQQVTLSCSPISGHRSVSWYQQTPGQGLQFLFEYFSETQRNKGNFPGRFSGRQFSNSRSEMNVSTLELGDSALYLCASSLSRPGNTIYFGEGSWLTVV.